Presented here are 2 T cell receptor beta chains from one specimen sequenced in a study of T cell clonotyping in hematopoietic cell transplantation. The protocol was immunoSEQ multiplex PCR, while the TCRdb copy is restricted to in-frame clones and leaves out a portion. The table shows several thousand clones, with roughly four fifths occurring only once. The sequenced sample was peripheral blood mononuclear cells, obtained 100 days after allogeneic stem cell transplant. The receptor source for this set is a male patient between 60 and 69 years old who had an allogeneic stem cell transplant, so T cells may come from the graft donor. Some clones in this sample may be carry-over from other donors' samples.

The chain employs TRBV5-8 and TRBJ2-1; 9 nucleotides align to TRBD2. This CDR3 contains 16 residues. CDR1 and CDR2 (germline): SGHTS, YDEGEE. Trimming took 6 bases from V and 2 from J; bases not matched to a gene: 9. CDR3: CASNQVAGGAYNEQFF. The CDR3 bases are TGTGCCAGCAACCAAGTCGCGGGGGGGGCCTACAATGAGCAGTTCTTC. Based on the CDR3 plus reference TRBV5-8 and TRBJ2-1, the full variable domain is EAGVTQSPTHLIKTRGQQATLRCSPISGHTSVYWYQQALGLGLQFLLWYDEGEERNRGNFPPRFSGRQFPNYSSELNVNALELEDSALYLCASNQVAGGAYNEQFFGPGTRLTVL.

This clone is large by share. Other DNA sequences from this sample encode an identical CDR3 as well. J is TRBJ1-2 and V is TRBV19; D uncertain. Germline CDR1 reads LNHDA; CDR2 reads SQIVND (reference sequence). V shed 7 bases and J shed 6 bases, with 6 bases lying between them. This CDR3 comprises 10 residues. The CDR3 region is CASKGNGYTF. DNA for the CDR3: TGTGCCAGTAAGGGTAATGGCTACACCTTC.